This T cell receptor beta chain was sequenced for a study of T cell repertoires in cytomegalovirus infection. Whole-study context: Evidence of both CMV infection and a matching HLA type came from public TCR beta signatures.

Of note for this clonotype: Its target is not known.

Notes on the study in general: HLA-C-restricted CMV clonotypes gave the most frequent clonotype in two of eight donors. Carriage of CMV together with the relevant HLA was identifiable through cumulative public TCR beta family frequency.

Germline loops: CDR1 SGHTA, CDR2 FQGTGA. Trimming took off 3 bases at V and 1 base at J, with 6 bases between the two ends. The CDR3 runs to 13 residues. A single record per CDR3 protein comes from TCRdb applying MiXCR to the reads. The sample has fewer than 200,000 distinct CDR3 sequences, approximately 19% seen once; the top ten hold approximately 3%. The chain recombines TRBV7-3 with TRBJ1-1; D gene unclear. Sample: PBMCs. This receptor was identified in a human donor in good health (CMV status not recorded). Some clones in this sample may be carry-over from other donors' samples. CDR3 residues: CASSFHGNTEAFF. Written as DNA, the CDR3 is TGTGCCAGCAGCTTTCATGGGAACACTGAAGCTTTCTTT.